This TCR beta chain was identified in a study of blood T cell repertoires in COVID-19. About the study: Specimens from acute and convalescent COVID-19 originated in the United States, Italy and Spain.

V dropped 3 bases and J dropped 1 base, with 10 bases sitting between them. CDR3 size: 15 residues. Germline loops: CDR1 MNHEY, CDR2 SMNVEV (reference sequence). Assay used: immunoSEQ multiplex PCR; TCRdb lists only in-frame clones, some missing. The sample shows fewer than 400,000 clones, around 88% of them seen only once. The rearrangement uses TRBV27 and TRBJ1-5; weak D call: TRBD1 (6 bases). Input material: peripheral blood. This receptor was identified in a man aged 30 to 39 with active or convalescent COVID-19. Written as DNA, the CDR3 is TGTGCCAGCAGTTTGGGGGCTGGGAGCAATCAGCCCCAGCATTTT. Encoded protein: CASSLGAGSNQPQHF.